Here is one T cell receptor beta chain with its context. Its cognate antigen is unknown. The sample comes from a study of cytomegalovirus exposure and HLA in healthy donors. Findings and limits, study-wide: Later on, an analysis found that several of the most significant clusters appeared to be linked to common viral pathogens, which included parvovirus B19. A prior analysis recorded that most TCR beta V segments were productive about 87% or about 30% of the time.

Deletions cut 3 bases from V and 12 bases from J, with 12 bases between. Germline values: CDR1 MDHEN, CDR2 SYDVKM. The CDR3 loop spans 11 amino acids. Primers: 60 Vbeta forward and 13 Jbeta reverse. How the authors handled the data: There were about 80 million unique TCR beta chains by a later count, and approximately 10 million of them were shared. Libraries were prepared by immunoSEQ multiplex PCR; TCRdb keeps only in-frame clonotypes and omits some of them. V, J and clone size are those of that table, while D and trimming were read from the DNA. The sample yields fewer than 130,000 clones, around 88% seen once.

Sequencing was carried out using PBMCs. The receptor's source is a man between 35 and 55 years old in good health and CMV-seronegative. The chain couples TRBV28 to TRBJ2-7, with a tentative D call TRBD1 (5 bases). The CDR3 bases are TGTGCCAGCAGTTTCTCGACAGCTTGGTACTTC. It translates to CASSFSTAWYF.